This note documents a single TCR beta chain sequence. The antigen remains undetermined. The CDR3 is made up of 14 amino acids. CDR1 and CDR2 (germline): SGDLS, YYNGEE. V was clipped by 3 bases and J by 5 bases; unmatched bases: 3. The PCR was carried out with 60 Vbeta primers and 13 Jbeta primers. Generated by immunoSEQ multiplex PCR, the TCRdb table keeps only in-frame clones and is missing some. Of 100,000 to 120,000 clones listed, roughly four fifths are singletons. The data are from a study of cytomegalovirus exposure and HLA in healthy donors. Study as a whole: An analysis done earlier identified 100 million to 140 million unique TCR beta sequences from 190 million or so T cells. Points from the study as a whole: A previous analysis found most TCR beta V segments productive roughly 87% or roughly 30% of the time.

The source material was PBMCs. The chain joins TRBV9 to TRBJ2-1; 9 bases are shared with TRBD2. The sequence was collected from a woman in her 30s in good health and CMV-seronegative. The CDR3 sequence is CASSARLADNEQFF. CDR3 in DNA: TGTGCCAGCAGCGCCAGACTAGCGGACAATGAGCAGTTCTTC.